This T cell receptor (beta chain) was identified in a study of cytomegalovirus exposure and HLA in healthy donors. A remark on this clone: The antigen is undetermined.

The PCR made use of 60 Vbeta and 13 Jbeta primers. The assay was immunoSEQ multiplex PCR, and TCRdb's table has in-frame clones only and misses some. Here the sample spans 95,000 to 150,000 clones, approximately 72% being singletons. The germline V gene encodes CDR1 MNHNS and CDR2 SASEGT. The CDR3 loop spans 14 amino acids. Trimming took 6 bases from V and 8 from J; bases not matched to a gene: 11. Overall study results and limits: Cytomegalovirus association was listed for 170 or so TCR beta chains.

Material: PBMCs. The rearrangement uses TRBV6-1 and TRBJ1-2; TRBD1 matches at 8 bases. The sequence was obtained from a man between 60 and 70 years old in good health and CMV-seropositive. The CDR3 bases are TGTGCCAGCAGGGCCCTAGGACAGGGCGGGGGCTACACCTTC. Amino acid sequence: CASRALGQGGGYTF.